The clone carrying this T cell receptor (beta chain) was seen ten or more times. Antigen: not known. The source of the sample is a study of T cells in Graves' hyperthyroidism and ophthalmopathy. Study-level information: Blood was drawn when the patient was first diagnosed and still untreated. Study-wide points: Most thyroid clonotypes that were expanded above 0.001 also turned up in blood.

Template material for amplifying TCR beta CDR3 regions consisted of RNA transcripts. The HTBI set primed first-round TCR CDR3 RT-PCR. From the multiplex PCR reads, TCRdb called clonotypes with MiXCR, one entry per CDR3 protein. The table has around 580,000 distinct CDR3 sequences, approximately 15% seen once. Stable Graves' hyperthyroidism meant no ophthalmopathy progression within 18 months. From under 12 ml of fresh peripheral blood, PBMCs were isolated. Germline V gives CDR1 SEHNR, CDR2 FQNEAQ (reference sequence). This CDR3 has 15 amino acids. J was trimmed by 8 bases and V by 5 bases; bases with no gene match: 10.

This TCR was sampled from a woman aged 18-30 years with Graves' hyperthyroidism. The sample taken for sequencing was blood. The chain has TRBV7-9 and TRBJ2-1; 9 bases agree with TRBD1. The CDR3 bases are TGTGCCAGCAGCCTCGGGGACAGGGTTCTCGATGAGCAGTTCTTC. Protein sequence: CASSLGDRVLDEQFF.